This TCR beta chain was recorded in a study of T cells in tuberculosis. About the research overall: In South Africa, adults with active tuberculosis were compared with IGRA-negative and latently infected IGRA-positive adolescents.

Profiling relied on immunoSEQ multiplex PCR, and the TCRdb table lists in-frame clones only, not all of them. The sample lists around 33,000 clones, 85% to 95% occurring once. V shed 7 bases, J shed 4 bases, and the junction held 8 bases outside the gene matches. Germline V CDR1 and CDR2: MDHEN, SYDVKM. This CDR3 comprises 14 residues. The chain carries TRBV28 and TRBJ2-3; the match to TRBD1 covers 7 bases. Sequenced sample: PBMCs. The receptor was isolated from a donor between 5 and 29 years old with latent tuberculosis or without tuberculosis infection. Some clones in this sample may be carry-over from other donors' samples. CDR3 DNA sequence: TGTGCCAGCAAGGGGGCAGGGTCCGCAGATACGCAGTATTTT. Residues: CASKGAGSADTQYF. Full variable domain (outside the CDR3, taken from reference TRBV28 and TRBJ2-3): DVKVTQSSRYLVKRTGEKVFLECVQDMDHENMFWYRQDPGLGLRLIYFSYDVKMKEKGDIPEGYSVSREKKERFSLILESASTNQTSMYLCASKGAGSADTQYFGPGTRLTVL.